This T cell receptor beta chain was sequenced in a study of cytomegalovirus exposure and HLA in healthy donors. PCR primers comprised 60 Vbeta and 13 Jbeta primers. In the source study's methods: About 11 million of the 80 million or so unique TCR beta chains counted in a later analysis were shared. Assay used: immunoSEQ multiplex PCR; TCRdb lists only in-frame clones, some missing. The V and J calls and the clone size are those of that table, but D and trimming were determined from the DNA. The sample yields around 180,000 clones, around 80% seen once. The V end lost 3 bases, the J end lost 4 bases, and 10 bases lay between the germline ends. Germline loops: CDR1 SGHDT, CDR2 YYEEEE. CDR3 length: 13 residues. Study-level results: According to a later analysis, donors in an Asian-associated ancestry cluster reportedly had fewer N-insertions than the roughly 670-donor mean. Productive status was seen about 90% or about 30% of the time for most TCR beta V segments in an earlier analysis.

A remark on this clone: Its antigen is undetermined.

The V and J genes are TRBV5-6 and TRBJ2-5, with a tentative D call TRBD1 (7 bases). The sequenced material came from PBMCs. The TCR comes from a woman aged 40 to 50 in good health and CMV-seronegative. The CDR3 loop is CASSYRGGETQYF. The CDR3 coding sequence is TGTGCCAGCAGCTACAGGGGAGGAGAGACCCAGTACTTC. Full variable domain (outside the CDR3, taken from reference TRBV5-6 and TRBJ2-5): DAGVTQSPTHLIKTRGQQVTLRCSPKSGHDTVSWYQQALGQGPQFIFQYYEEEERQRGNFPDRFSGHQFPNYSSELNVNALLLGDSALYLCASSYRGGETQYFGPGTRLLVL.